The TCR beta chain under discussion was sequenced for a study of CXCR3-negative and CXCR3-positive naive CD8 T cells. Each TRB cDNA library was prepared by 5' RACE (with UMI labels). One entry per CDR3 protein, without DNA, is what TCRdb gives after re-calling the 5' RACE reads. The clone table shows 7,000 to 8,000 distinct CDR3 sequences, with the ten largest holding 1.5% to 2%. The study's findings and limits: The study found that naive CXCR3-negative and CXCR3-positive cells shared TRBV-TRBJ usage, while memory cells differed. Diversity proved comparably high across both naive subsets and much lower in memory CD8+ cells.

As regards this clonotype: Its antigen is still unknown.

This TCR was recovered from a human donor in good health. Some clones in this sample may be carry-over from other donors' samples. Sequenced sample: naive CXCR3- CD8+ T cells from blood. Subset defined: CD45RO-CCR7+CD27+CD95- naive CD8+ T cells lacking CXCR3 (TNR3-).

This CDR3 reads CSGGTDSYEQYF. The V and J genes are TRBV29-1 and TRBJ2-7; TCRdb outputs TRBD1, but without DNA this stays unchecked. Germline V gene sequence: CDR1 SQVTM, CDR2 ANQGSEA. CDR3 size: 12 residues.